This is a list of T cell receptor beta chains from one sample in a study of OX40 agonist ivuxolimab in advanced cancers. The table came from immunoSEQ multiplex PCR; TCRdb's copy has only in-frame clones and leaves some out. The sample has about 67,000 clones, about 90% seen once. The starting material was CD4+ or CD8+ T cells sorted from blood, obtained in a trial of the OX40 agonist ivuxolimab. The receptors were sampled from an adult with an advanced solid tumor such as melanoma, head and neck, liver or kidney cancer. The CDR3 runs from the conserved cysteine through the conserved F or W. Fields, in order: CDR3 protein, CDR3 DNA, D gene, clone size, V gene, CDR3 length, J gene. A D gene is named only where the DNA matches it firmly. Not all rows give a size; the values are once, few, many and, for expanded clones, a class.

CAISDGTSGKNYEQYF TGTGCCATCAGTGATGGGACTAGCGGGAAAAACTACGAGCAGTACTTC TRBD2 . TRBV10-3 16 TRBJ2-7
CASSLGFLNNEQFF TGTGCCAGCAGTTTAGGGTTCTTGAACAATGAGCAGTTCTTC . . TRBV28 14 TRBJ2-1
CASKPDQQETQYF TGCGCCAGCAAGCCGGACCAGCAAGAGACCCAGTACTTC . . TRBV10-2 13 TRBJ2-5
CASSRVSYNEQFF TGTGCCAGCAGCAGGGTCTCCTACAATGAGCAGTTCTTC . . TRBV6-6 13 TRBJ2-1
CASSESHYLGYEQYF TGTGCCAGCAGTGAATCCCACTACCTTGGCTACGAGCAGTACTTC . . TRBV25-1 15 TRBJ2-7
CASSIGASGNTIYF TGTGCCAGTAGTATCGGCGCCTCTGGAAACACCATATATTTT . . TRBV19 14 TRBJ1-3
CATNQGPNEKLFF TGTGCCACCAACCAGGGACCTAATGAAAAACTGTTTTTT . few TRBV10-3 13 TRBJ1-4
CAISQQGARNEQFF TGTGCCATCAGCCAACAGGGGGCGCGAAATGAGCAGTTCTTC TRBD1 . TRBV10-3 14 TRBJ2-1
CATAKGGGNQPQHF TGTGCCACCGCAAAGGGGGGAGGCAATCAGCCCCAGCATTTT . . TRBV28 14 TRBJ1-5
CSVGGGNTEAFF TGCAGCGTTGGAGGAGGGAACACTGAAGCTTTCTTT . . TRBV29-1 12 TRBJ1-1